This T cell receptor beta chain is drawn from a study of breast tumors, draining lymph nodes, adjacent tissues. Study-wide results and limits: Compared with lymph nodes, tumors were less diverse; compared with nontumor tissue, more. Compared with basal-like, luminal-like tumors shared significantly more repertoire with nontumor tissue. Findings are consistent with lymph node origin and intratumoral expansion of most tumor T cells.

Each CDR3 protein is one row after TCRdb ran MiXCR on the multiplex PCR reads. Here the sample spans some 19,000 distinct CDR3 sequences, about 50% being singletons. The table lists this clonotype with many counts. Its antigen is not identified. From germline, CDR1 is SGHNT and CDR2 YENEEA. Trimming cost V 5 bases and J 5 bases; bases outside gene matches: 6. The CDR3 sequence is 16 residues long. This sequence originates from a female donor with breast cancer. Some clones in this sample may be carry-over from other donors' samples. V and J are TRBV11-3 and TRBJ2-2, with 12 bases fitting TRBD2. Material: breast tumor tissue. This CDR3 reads CASSVTSGRITGELFF. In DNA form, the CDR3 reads TGTGCCAGCAGCGTGACTAGCGGGAGAATTACCGGGGAGCTGTTTTTT.